This T cell receptor beta chain is drawn from a study of chemoradiotherapy in HPV16-positive cancers (dated by TCRdb to between 2021 and 2024). A note on the overall study: Using functional T-cell assays on cells from a couple of HPV16-positive patients, the researchers defined candidate HPV-specific T-cell clones and common TCR motifs. The study asked whether T-cell immunity to the HPV oncoproteins E6 and E7 changes during chemoradiotherapy and whether this immunity affects survival. TCR repertoires from over 80 patients with HPV-related cancers were then used to track the candidate HPV-specific TCRs and motifs. The investigation overall reported the following: In HPV16-positive patients, expansion of HPV-responsive T cells during chemoradiotherapy was associated with improved recurrence-free survival. The functional definition of HPV-specific T cells was derived from only two HPV16-positive patients, and the survival association was reported for HPV16-positive patients. Expansion of candidate HPV-specific clones and E7-related TCR motifs was observed in the tumor microenvironment during treatment, whereas no such expansion was observed for non-HPV-specific T cells.

CDR1 and CDR2, looked up from the germline V gene, are MNHNS and SASEGT. Trimming removed 10 bases from V and 6 bases from J; the gene matches leave 11 bases unexplained. Inclusive of the bounding cysteine and phenylalanine, the CDR3 is 13 residues long. Just the 39-base CDR3 DNA is kept, in frame starting at base 1. On this clone itself: There is no known antigen for this receptor. The sample holds no much larger clone one base away, and base qualities are not on file.

The receptor library was made with the immunoSEQ multiplex PCR assay. TCRdb took over this immuneACCESS table, retaining in-frame rearrangements with V and J assigned. Such tables are incomplete; in checked studies, under half of the missing clones stem from an unresolved V gene, and the remainder is unexplained. This sample holds around 10,000 clones; about 80% were observed only once. The top ten clones comprise around 3% of the sample. Repertoires were sampled repeatedly over the course of chemoradiotherapy, so clonal expansion could be followed in the tumor microenvironment. Here the sequenced sample was blood, taken from a patient who underwent chemoradiotherapy. The chain was built from TRBV6-1 and TRBJ1-1; 7 central nucleotides agree with TRBD1. The origin of this receptor is a human donor with HPV-associated anogenital cancer. This receptor has the CDR3 CAIKLDRDSEAFF. In nucleotide form, the sequence is TGTGCCATCAAATTAGACAGGGACTCTGAAGCTTTCTTT.